This TCR beta chain was found in a study of blood T cell repertoires in COVID-19. Background on the study: COVID-19 samples, acute and convalescent, were from the United States, Italy and Spain. T cells, B-cell-depleted T cells, or PBMCs supplied cDNA or gDNA.

V lost 5 bases and J lost 1; bases outside the gene matches: 6. The germline CDR1 and CDR2 sequences are SGHTA and FQGNSA. The CDR3 has 16 amino acids. Sequenced by immunoSEQ multiplex PCR; TCRdb stores in-frame clones only, minus some. The sample shows about 400,000 clones, approximately 85% of them seen only once. All enrollees were about 18 to 90 years old and from 20 to 25 US areas. Clinical histories supplied by participants themselves formed the basis of cohort assignment. The V call is TRBV7-2, the J call TRBJ2-2; 8 bases match TRBD1. Sequencing input: PBMCs or T cells enriched from blood (not recorded which). This clonotype originated in a woman aged 40 to 55 with acute COVID-19. CDR3 nucleotides: TGTGCCAGCAGCACGCGGACAGGGAGGAACACCGGGGAGCTGTTTTTT. Its translation is CASSTRTGRNTGELFF.